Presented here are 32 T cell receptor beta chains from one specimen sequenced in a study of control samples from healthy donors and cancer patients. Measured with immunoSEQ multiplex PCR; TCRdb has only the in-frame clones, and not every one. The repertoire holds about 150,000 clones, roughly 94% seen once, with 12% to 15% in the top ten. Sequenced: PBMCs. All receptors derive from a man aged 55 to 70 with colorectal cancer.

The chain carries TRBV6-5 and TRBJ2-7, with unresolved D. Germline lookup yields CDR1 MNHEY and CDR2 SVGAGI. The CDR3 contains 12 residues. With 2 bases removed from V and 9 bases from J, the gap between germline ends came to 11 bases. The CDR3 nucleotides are TGTGCCAGCAGTTACGGCTCCGGCGTGCAGTACTTC. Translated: CASSYGSGVQYF.

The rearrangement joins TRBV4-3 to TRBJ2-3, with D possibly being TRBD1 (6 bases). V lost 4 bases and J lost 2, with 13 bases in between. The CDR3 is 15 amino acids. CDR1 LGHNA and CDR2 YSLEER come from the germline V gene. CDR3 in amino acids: CASSRSGDPTDTQYF. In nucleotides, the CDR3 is TGCGCCAGCAGCCGCTCAGGGGATCCCACAGATACGCAGTATTTT.

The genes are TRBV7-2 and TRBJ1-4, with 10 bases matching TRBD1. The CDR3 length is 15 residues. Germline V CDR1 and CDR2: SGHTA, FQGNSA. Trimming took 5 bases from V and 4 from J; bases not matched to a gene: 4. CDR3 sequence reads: CASSRWTGGNEKLFF. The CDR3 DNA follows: TGTGCCAGCAGCAGATGGACAGGGGGTAATGAAAAACTGTTTTTT.

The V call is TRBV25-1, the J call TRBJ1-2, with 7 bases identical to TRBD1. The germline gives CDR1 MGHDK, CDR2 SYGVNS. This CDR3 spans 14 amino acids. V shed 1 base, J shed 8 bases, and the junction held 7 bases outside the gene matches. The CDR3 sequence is CASSESDRVKGYTF. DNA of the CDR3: TGTGCCAGCAGTGAATCCGACAGGGTGAAGGGCTACACCTTC.

The CDR3 coding sequence is TGTGCCAGCAGTCCCTTAGCACGGGAGACCCAGTACTTC. This translates into CASSPLARETQYF. This chain uses TRBV12-3 or TRBV12-4 with TRBJ2-5; D ambiguous. This CDR3 has 13 amino acids. Deletions cut 5 bases from V and 5 bases from J, with 12 bases between.

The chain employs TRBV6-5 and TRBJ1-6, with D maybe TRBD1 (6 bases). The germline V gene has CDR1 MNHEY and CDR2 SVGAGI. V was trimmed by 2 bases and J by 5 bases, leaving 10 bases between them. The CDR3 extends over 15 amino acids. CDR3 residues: CASSYGGTHNSPLHF. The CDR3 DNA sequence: TGTGCCAGCAGTTACGGGGGGACACATAATTCACCCCTCCACTTT.

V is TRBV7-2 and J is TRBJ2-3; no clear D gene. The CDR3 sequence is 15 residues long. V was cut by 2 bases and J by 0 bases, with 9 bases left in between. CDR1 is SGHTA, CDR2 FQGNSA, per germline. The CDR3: CASSLLPASTDTQYF. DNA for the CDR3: TGTGCCAGCAGCTTATTGCCAGCTAGCACAGATACGCAGTATTTT.

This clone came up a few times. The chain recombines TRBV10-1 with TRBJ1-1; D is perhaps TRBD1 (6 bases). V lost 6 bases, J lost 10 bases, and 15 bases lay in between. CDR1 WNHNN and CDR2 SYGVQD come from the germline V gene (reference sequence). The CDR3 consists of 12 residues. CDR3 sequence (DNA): TGCGCCAGCAGCCCCGGGGGCCGCGTAGCTTTCTTT. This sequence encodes CASSPGGRVAFF.

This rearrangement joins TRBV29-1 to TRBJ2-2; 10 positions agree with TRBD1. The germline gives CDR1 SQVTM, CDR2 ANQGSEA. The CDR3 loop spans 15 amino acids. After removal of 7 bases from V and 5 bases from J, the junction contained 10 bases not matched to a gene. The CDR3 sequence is CSASVPGQGTGELFF. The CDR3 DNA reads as TGCAGCGCCTCCGTCCCGGGACAGGGGACCGGGGAGCTGTTTTTT.

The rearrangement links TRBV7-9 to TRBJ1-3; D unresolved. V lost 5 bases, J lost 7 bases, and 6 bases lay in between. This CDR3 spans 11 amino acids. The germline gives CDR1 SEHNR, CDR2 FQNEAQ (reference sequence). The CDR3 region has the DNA TGTGCCAGCAGCAGAGGTAACACCATATATTTT. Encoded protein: CASSRGNTIYF.

CDR3 in DNA: TGTGCCAGCAGCGCGCGCGACAGGCCTGGTAATGAAAAACTGTTTTTT. Translated: CASSARDRPGNEKLFF. The chain joins TRBV11-2 to TRBJ1-4; tentative D call: TRBD1 (6 bases). Germline CDR1 reads SGHAT; CDR2 reads FQNNGV. The CDR3 is made up of 16 amino acids. V lost 5 bases to trimming and J lost 4 bases, with 17 bases between them.

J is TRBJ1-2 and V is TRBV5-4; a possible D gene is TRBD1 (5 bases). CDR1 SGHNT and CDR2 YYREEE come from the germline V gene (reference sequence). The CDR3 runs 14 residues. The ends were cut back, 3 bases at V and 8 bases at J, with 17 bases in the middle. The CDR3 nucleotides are TGTGCCAGCAGCTATCACGGGGCCCCGGAAGGCTACACCTTC. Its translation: CASSYHGAPEGYTF.

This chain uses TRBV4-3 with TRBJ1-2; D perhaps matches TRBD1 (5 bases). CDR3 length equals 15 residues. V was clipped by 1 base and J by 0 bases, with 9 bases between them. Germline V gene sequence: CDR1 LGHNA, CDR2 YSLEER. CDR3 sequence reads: CASSQVEGPNYGYTF. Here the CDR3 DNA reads TGCGCCAGCAGCCAAGTGGAGGGGCCTAACTATGGCTACACCTTC.

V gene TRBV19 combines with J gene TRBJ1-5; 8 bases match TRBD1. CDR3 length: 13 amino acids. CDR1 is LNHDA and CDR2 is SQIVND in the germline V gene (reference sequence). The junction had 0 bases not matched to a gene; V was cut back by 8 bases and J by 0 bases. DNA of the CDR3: TGTGCCAGTGGGACAGGTAGCAATCAGCCCCAGCATTTT. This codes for CASGTGSNQPQHF. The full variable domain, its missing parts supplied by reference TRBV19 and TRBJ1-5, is DGGITQSPKYLFRKEGQNVTLSCEQNLNHDAMYWYRQDPGQGLRLIYYSQIVNDFQKGDIAEGYSVSREKKESFPLTVTSAQKNPTAFYLCASGTGSNQPQHFGDGTRLSIL.

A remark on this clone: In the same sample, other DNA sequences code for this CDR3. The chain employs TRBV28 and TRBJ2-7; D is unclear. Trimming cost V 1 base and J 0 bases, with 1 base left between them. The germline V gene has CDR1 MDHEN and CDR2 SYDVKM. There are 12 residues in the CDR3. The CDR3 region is CASSLSSYEQYF. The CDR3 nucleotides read TGTGCCAGCAGTTTATCCTCCTACGAGCAGTACTTC.

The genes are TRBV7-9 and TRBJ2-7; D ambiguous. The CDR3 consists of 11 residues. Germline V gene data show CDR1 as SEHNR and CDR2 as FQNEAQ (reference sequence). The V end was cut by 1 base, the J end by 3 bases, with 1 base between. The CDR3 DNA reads TGTGCCAGCAGCTTAGTCTACGAGCAGTACTTC. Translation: CASSLVYEQYF.

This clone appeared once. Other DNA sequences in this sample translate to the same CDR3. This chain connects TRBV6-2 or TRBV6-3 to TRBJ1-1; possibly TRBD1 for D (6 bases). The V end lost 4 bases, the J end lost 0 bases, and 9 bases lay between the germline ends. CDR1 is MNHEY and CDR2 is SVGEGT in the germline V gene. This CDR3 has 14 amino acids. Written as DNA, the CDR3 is TGTGCCAGCAGTTCGGACAGACTGAACACTGAAGCTTTCTTT. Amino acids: CASSSDRLNTEAFF.

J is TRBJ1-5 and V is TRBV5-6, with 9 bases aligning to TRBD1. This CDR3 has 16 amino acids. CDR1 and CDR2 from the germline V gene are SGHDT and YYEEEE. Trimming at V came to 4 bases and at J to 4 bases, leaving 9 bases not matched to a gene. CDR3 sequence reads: CASSQRTGVFNQPQHF. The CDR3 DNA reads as TGTGCCAGCAGCCAACGGACAGGGGTCTTTAATCAGCCCCAGCATTTT.

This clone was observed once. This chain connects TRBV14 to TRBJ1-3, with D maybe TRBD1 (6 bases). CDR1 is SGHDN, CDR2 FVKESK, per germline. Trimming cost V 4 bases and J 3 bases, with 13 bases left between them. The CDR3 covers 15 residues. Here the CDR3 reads CASSPTGPSGNTIYF. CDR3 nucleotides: TGTGCCAGCAGCCCGACAGGTCCAAGTGGAAACACCATATATTTT. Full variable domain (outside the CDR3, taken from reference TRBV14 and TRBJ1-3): EAGVTQFPSHSVIEKGQTVTLRCDPISGHDNLYWYRRVMGKEIKFLLHFVKESKQDESGMPNNRFLAERTGGTYSTLKVQPAELEDSGVYFCASSPTGPSGNTIYFGEGSWLTVV.

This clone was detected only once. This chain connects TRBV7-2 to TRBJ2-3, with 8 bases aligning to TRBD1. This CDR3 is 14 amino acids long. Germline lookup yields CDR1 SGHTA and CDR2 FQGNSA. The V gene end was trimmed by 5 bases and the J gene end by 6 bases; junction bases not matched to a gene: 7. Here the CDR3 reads CASSTPTGADTQYF. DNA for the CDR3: TGTGCCAGCAGCACTCCGACAGGGGCCGATACGCAGTATTTT.

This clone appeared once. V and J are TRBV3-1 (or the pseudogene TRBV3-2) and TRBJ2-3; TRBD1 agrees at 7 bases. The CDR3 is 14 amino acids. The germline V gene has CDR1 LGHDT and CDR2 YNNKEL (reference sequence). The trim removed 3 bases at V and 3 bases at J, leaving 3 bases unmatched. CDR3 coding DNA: TGTGCCAGCAGCCACCGACAGGGAACAGATACGCAGTATTTT. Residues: CASSHRQGTDTQYF.

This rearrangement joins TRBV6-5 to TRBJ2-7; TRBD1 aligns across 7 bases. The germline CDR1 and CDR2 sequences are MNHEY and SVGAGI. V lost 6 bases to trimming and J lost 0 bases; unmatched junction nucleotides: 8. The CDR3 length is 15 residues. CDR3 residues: CASRRGGDSSYEQYF. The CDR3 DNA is TGTGCCAGCAGGAGGGGTGGGGACAGCTCCTACGAGCAGTACTTC.

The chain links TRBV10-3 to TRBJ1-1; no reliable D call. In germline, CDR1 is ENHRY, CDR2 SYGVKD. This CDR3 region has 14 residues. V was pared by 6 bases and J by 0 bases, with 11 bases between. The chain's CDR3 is CAISLGLLNTEAFF. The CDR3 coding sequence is TGTGCCATCAGCCTAGGACTCCTGAACACTGAAGCTTTCTTT.

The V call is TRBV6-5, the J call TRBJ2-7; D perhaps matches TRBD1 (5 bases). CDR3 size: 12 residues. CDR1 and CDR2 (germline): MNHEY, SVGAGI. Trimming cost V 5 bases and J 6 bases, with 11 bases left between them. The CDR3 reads CASSPGWGEQYF. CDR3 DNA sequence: TGTGCCAGCAGTCCAGGGTGGGGCGAGCAGTACTTC.

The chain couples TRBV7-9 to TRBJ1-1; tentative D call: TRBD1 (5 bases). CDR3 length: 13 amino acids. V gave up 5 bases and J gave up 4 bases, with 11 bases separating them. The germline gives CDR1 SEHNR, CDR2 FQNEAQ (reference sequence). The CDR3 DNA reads TGTGCCAGCAGCCCGCAGGGAGGCACTGAAGCTTTCTTT. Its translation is CASSPQGGTEAFF. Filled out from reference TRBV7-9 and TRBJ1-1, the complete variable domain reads DTGVSQNPRHKITKRGQNVTFRCDPISEHNRLYWYRQTLGQGPEFLTYFQNEAQLEKSRLLSDRFSAERPKGSFSTLEIQRTEQGDSAMYLCASSPQGGTEAFFGQGTRLTVV.

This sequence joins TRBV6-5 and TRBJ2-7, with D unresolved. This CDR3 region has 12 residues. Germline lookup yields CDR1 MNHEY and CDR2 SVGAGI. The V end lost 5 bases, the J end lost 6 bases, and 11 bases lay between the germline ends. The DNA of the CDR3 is TGTGCCAGCAGTCGCGCCCTAGGCGAGCAGTACTTC. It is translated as CASSRALGEQYF.

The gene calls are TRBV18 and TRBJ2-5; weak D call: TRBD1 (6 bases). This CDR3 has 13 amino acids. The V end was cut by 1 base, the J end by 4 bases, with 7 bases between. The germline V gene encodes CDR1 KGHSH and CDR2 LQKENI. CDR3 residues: CASSPRTAETQYF. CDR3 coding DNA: TGTGCCAGCTCACCACGGACAGCAGAGACCCAGTACTTC. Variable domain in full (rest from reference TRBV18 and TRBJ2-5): NAGVMQNPRHLVRRRGQEARLRCSPMKGHSHVYWYRQLPEEGLKFMVYLQKENIIDESGMPKERFSAEFPKEGPSILRIQQVVRGDSAAYFCASSPRTAETQYFGPGTRLLVL.

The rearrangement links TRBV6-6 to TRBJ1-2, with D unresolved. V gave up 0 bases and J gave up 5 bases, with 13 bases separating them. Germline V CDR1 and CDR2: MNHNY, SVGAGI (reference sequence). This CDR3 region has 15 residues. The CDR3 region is CASSYSTVEVYGYTF. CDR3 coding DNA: TGTGCCAGCAGTTACTCGACGGTCGAGGTATATGGCTACACCTTC.

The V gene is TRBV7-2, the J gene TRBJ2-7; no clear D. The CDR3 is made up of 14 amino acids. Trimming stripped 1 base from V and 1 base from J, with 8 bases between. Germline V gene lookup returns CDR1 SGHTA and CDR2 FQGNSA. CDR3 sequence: CASSLVTQSYEQYF. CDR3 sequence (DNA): TGTGCCAGCAGCTTAGTCACGCAATCCTACGAGCAGTACTTC.

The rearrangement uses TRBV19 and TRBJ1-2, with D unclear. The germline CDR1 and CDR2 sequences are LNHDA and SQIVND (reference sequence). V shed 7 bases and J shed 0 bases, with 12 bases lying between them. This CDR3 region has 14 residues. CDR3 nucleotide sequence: TGTGCCAGTACCACCTGGGCACCTAACTATGGCTACACCTTC. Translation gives CASTTWAPNYGYTF.

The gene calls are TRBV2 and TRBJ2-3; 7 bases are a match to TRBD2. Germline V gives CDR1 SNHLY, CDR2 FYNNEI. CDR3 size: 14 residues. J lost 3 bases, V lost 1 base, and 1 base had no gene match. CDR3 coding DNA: TGTGCCAGCAGTGAAGGGACTAGGACAGATACGCAGTATTTT. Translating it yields CASSEGTRTDTQYF. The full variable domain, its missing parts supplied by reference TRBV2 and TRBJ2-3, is EPEVTQTPSHQVTQMGQEVILRCVPISNHLYFYWYRQILGQKVEFLVSFYNNEISEKSEIFDDQFSVERPDGSNFTLKIRSTKLEDSAMYFCASSEGTRTDTQYFGPGTRLTVL.

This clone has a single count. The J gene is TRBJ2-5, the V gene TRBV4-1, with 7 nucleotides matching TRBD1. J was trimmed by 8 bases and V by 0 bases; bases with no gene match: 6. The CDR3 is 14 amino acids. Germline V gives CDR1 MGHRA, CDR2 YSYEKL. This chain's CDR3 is CASSQDGDSRTQYF. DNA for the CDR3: TGCGCCAGCAGCCAAGATGGGGACAGTCGAACCCAGTACTTC.